A selection of T cell receptor beta chains follows, all from one sample in a study of T cell repertoires in cytomegalovirus infection. One entry per CDR3 protein results from TCRdb running MiXCR on the reads. The table shows 300,000 to 450,000 distinct CDR3 sequences, with less than 20% occurring only once. The sequenced sample was PBMCs. All receptors come from a human donor in good health (CMV status not recorded). Some clones in this sample may be carry-over from other donors' samples. CDR3s leave out the opening cysteine and the closing phenylalanine or tryptophan.

TRBJ2-4 | TRBV20-1 | SASTSGRTMY
TRBJ1-5 | TRBV12-3/TRBV12-4 | ASTLGGRQPQH
TRBJ2-5 | TRBV6-2/TRBV6-3 | ASSYTSDQETQY
TRBJ1-1 | TRBV12-3/TRBV12-4 | ASSFFTENTEAF
TRBJ2-1 | TRBV7-8 | ASSARLAGNYNEQF
TRBJ1-2 | TRBV7-4 | ASSLATGTGGLYGYT
TRBJ1-5 | TRBV20-1 | SAHGQLNQPQH
TRBJ2-5 | TRBV10-3 | AIGDRVETQY
TRBJ1-5 | TRBV20-1 | SAKQGGITQPQH
TRBJ2-5 | TRBV20-1 | SARDGRVVIGQETQY
TRBJ2-5 | TRBV12-3/TRBV12-4 | ASTTGGETQY
TRBJ2-1 | TRBV12-3/TRBV12-4 | ASSLGSGAASYNEQF
TRBJ2-1 | TRBV9 | ASSRLNAAYNEQF
TRBJ2-7 | TRBV10-3 | AISESGTAGYEQY
TRBJ2-5 | TRBV7-2 | ASSPRTSVETQY
TRBJ2-2 | TRBV7-2 | ASSKTRAENTGELF
TRBJ2-1 | TRBV7-9 | ASSPRGSANNEQF
TRBJ2-2 | TRBV6-2/TRBV6-3 | ASNSVNPGELF
TRBJ1-4 | TRBV4-1 | ASSQVGAKLF
TRBJ2-7 | TRBV20-1 | SARETADKQQQY
TRBJ2-3 | TRBV29-1 | SADRGTDTQY
TRBJ1-6 | TRBV7-9 | ASGITGDSPLH
TRBJ1-5 | TRBV19 | ASRTSIRYQPQH
TRBJ2-7 | TRBV12-3/TRBV12-4 | ASSRTSDRPSYEQY
TRBJ2-1 | TRBV19 | ASTRLGEDEQF
TRBJ2-3 | TRBV7-2 | ASSHGGGRARDTQY
TRBJ1-1 | TRBV5-1 | ASSLISGAEAF
TRBJ2-1 | TRBV2 | ASSEVGLAGDNEQF